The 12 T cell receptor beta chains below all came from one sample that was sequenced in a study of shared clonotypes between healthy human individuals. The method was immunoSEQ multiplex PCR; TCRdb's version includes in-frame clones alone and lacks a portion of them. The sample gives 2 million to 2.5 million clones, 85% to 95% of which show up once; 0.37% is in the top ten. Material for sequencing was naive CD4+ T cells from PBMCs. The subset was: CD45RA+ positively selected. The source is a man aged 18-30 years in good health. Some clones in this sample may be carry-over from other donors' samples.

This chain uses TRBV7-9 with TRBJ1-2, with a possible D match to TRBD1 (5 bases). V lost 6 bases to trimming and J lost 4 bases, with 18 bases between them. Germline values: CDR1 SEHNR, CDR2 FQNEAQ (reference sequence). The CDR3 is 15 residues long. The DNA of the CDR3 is TGTGCCAGCAGACTCGATGGGGCAGTGGGCTATGGCTACACCTTC. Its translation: CASRLDGAVGYGYTF.

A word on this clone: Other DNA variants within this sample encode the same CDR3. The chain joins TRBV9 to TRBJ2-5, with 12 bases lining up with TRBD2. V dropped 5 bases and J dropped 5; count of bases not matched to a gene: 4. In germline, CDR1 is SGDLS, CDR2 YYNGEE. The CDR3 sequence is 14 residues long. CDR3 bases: TGTGCCAGCAGTGCCGGGACTAGCGGGGAGACCCAGTACTTC. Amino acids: CASSAGTSGETQYF.

DNA of the CDR3: TGCAGCGGATCCACAGGGGACTACTATGGCTACACCTTC. Its protein is CSGSTGDYYGYTF. J is TRBJ1-2 and V is TRBV29-1; 7 bases fit TRBD1. Germline assignment: CDR1 SQVTM and CDR2 ANQGSEA. This CDR3 has 13 amino acids. V lost 7 bases and J lost 3; bases outside the gene matches: 8.

Written as DNA, the CDR3 is TGTGCCACCAGCAGGTCAGACAGGGGGCCGAACACTGAAGCTTTCTTT. Amino acid sequence: CATSRSDRGPNTEAFF. J is TRBJ1-1 and V is TRBV15, with 10 bases aligning to TRBD1. Germline CDR1 reads LNHNV; CDR2 reads YYDKDF (reference sequence). Unmatched junction bases numbered 5, after V lost 3 bases and J lost 1 base. The CDR3 spans 16 residues.

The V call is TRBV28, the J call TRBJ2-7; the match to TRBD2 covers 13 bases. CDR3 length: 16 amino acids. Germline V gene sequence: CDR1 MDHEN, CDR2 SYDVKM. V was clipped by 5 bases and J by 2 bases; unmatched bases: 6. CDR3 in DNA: TGTGCCAGCAGTGCCGCCGGGACTAGCGGGACCTACGAGCAGTACTTC. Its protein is CASSAAGTSGTYEQYF.

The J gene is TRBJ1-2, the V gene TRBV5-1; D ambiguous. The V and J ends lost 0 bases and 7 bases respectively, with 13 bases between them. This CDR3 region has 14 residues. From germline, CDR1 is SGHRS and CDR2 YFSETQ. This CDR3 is CASSLVLGRPGYTF. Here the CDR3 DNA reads TGCGCCAGCAGCTTGGTTTTGGGTAGGCCTGGCTACACCTTC. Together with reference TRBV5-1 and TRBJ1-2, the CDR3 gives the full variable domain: KAGVTQTPRYLIKTRGQQVTLSCSPISGHRSVSWYQQTPGQGLQFLFEYFSETQRNKGNFPGRFSGRQFSNSRSEMNVSTLELGDSALYLCASSLVLGRPGYTFGSGTRLTVV.

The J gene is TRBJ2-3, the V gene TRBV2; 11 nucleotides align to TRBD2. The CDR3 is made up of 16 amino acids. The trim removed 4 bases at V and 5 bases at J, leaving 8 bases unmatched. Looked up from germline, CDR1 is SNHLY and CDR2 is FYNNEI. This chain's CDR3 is CASSGQLAGALDTQYF. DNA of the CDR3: TGTGCCAGCAGTGGACAACTAGCGGGAGCCTTAGATACGCAGTATTTT.

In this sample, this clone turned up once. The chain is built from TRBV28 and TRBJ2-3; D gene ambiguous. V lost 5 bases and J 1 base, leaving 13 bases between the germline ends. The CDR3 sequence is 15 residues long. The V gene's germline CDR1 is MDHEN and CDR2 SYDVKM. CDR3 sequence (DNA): TGTGCCAGCAGTCTGCCGGAAAGGGGCACAGATACGCAGTATTTT. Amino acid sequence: CASSLPERGTDTQYF.

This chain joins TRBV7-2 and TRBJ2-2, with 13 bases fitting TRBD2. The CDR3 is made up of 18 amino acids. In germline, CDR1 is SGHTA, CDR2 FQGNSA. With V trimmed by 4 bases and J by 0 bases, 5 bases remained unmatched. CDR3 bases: TGTGCCAGCAGCTCCAGGACTAGCGGGGGAACGAACACCGGGGAGCTGTTTTTT. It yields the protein CASSSRTSGGTNTGELFF.

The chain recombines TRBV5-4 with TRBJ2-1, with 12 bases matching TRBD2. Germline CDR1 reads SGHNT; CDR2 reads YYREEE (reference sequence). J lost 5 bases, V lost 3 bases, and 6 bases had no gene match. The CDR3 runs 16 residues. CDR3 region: CASSYSSGRAHNEQFF. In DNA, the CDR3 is TGTGCCAGCAGCTACTCTAGCGGGAGGGCGCACAATGAGCAGTTCTTC.

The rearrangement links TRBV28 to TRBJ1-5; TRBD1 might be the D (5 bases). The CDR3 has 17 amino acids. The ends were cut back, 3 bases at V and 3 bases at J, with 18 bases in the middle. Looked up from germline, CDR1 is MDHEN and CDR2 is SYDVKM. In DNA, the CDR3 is TGTGCCAGCAGTTTCAGCGGCCTGCGGACACCCAATCAGCCCCAGCATTTT. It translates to CASSFSGLRTPNQPQHF.

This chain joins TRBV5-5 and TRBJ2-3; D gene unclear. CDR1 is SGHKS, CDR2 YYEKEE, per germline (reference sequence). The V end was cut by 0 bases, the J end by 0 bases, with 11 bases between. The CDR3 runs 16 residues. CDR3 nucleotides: TGTGCCAGCAGCTTGGCTAGAGATAAAAGCACAGATACGCAGTATTTT. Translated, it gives CASSLARDKSTDTQYF.